This T cell receptor (beta chain) was retrieved from a study of blood T cell repertoires in COVID-19. In the study overall: Collection of acute and convalescent COVID-19 samples took place in the United States, Italy and Spain.

Per germline, CDR1 SGHRS and CDR2 YFSETQ. The CDR3 is 16 residues long. V was clipped by 2 bases and J by 2 bases; unmatched bases: 4. Produced via immunoSEQ multiplex PCR; TCRdb's table is partial and in-frame only. The sample records roughly 350,000 clones, around 90% being singletons. The sample comprised peripheral blood. The chain is built from TRBV5-1 and TRBJ2-3; 11 bases align to TRBD2. This receptor was taken from a woman between 18 and 29 years old who had recovered from COVID-19. The CDR3 spells CASSFALAGDTDTQYF. CDR3 coding DNA: TGCGCCAGCAGCTTCGCACTAGCGGGAGACACAGATACGCAGTATTTT.